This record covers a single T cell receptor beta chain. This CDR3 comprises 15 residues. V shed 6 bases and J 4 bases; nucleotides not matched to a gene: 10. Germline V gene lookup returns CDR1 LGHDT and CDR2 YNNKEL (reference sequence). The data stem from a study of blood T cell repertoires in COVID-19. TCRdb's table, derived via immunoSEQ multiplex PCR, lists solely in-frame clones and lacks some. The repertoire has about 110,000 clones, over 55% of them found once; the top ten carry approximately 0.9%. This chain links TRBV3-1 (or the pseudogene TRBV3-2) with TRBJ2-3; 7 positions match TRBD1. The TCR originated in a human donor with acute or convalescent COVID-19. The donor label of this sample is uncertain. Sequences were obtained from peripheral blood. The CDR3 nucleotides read TGTGCCAGCAGTCTTACGGCAGGGGGTTCAGATACGCAGTATTTT. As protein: CASSLTAGGSDTQYF.